The clone carrying this T cell receptor beta chain was seen ten or more times. Time point denoted: sample taken at primary tumor resection. Researchers sequenced whole RNA taken from tumor, nontumor lung or frozen PBMC without sorting. The 55 to 90 donors had untreated early-stage non-small cell lung cancer. Carried by each TCR cDNA molecule was a unique molecular identifier. TCRdb processed the 5' RACE reads anew with MiXCR; each CDR3 protein has one entry. The sample comprises about 48,000 distinct CDR3 sequences, under 6% of which are singletons, and around 10% rests with the top ten. This sample stems from a study of spatial heterogeneity in lung cancer. Whole-study context: Raw reads contained each unique TCR and UMI combination more than ten times on average.

The V end lost 3 bases, the J end lost 5 bases, and 10 bases lay between the germline ends. The CDR3 spans 12 residues. Germline-derived CDR1 and CDR2 are DFQATT and SNEGSKA (reference sequence). The rearrangement links TRBV20-1 to TRBJ1-1; D might be TRBD1 (5 bases). Source: PBMCs, taken at surgery. This TCR was sampled from a male donor with early-stage non-small cell lung cancer. In DNA form, the CDR3 reads TGCAGTGCTAGGCAGGGCCGTACTGAAGCTTTCTTT. Protein: CSARQGRTEAFF.